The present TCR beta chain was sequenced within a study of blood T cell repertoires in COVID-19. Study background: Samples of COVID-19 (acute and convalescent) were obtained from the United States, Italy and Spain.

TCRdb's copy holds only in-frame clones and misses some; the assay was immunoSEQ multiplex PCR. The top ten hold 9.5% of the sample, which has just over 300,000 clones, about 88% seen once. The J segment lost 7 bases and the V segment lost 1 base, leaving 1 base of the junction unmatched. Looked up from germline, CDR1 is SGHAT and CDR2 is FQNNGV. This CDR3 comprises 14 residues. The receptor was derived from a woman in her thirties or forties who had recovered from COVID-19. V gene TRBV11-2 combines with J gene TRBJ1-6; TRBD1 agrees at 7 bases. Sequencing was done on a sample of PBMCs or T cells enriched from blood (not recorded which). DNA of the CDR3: TGTGCCAGCAGCTTAGTGACAGGGAATTCACCCCTCCACTTT. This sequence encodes CASSLVTGNSPLHF.